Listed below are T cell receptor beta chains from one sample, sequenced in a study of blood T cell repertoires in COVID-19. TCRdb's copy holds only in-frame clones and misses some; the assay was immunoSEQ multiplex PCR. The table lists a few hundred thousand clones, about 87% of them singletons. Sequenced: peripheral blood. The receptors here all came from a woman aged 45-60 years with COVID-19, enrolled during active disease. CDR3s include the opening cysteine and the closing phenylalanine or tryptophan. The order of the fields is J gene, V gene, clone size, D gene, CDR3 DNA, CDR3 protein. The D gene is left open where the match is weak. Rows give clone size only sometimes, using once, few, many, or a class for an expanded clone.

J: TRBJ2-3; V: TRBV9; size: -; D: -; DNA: TGTGCCAGCAGCCCCCGACACCTCCCAGATACGCAGTATTTT; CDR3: CASSPRHLPDTQYF
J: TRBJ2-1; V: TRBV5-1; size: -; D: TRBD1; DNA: TGCGCCAGCAGCTTGGGGGGGACAGGTACCTACAATGAGCAGTTCTTC; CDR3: CASSLGGTGTYNEQFF
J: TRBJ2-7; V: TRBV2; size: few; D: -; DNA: TGTGCCAGCAGTCGACAGGTCTACGAGCAGTACTTC; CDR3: CASSRQVYEQYF
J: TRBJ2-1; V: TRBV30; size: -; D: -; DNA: TGTGCCTGGAGTGTACGAGGCGATGAGCAGTTCTTC; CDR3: CAWSVRGDEQFF
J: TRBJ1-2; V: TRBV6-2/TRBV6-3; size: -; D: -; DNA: TGTGCCAGCAGTTTTTACAGCTATGGCTACACCTTC; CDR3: CASSFYSYGYTF
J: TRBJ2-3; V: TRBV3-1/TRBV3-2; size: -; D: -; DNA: TGTGCCAGCAGCCAAGAGGGGGGGCTGGGAGATACGCAGTATTTT; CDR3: CASSQEGGLGDTQYF
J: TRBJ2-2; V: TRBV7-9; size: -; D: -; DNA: TGTGCCAGCAGCTTAGGGGGGGTCACCGGGGAGCTGTTTTTT; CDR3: CASSLGGVTGELFF
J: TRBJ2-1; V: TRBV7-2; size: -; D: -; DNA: TGTGCCAGCAGCTTAGAGACAGTATACAATGAGCAGTTCTTC; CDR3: CASSLETVYNEQFF
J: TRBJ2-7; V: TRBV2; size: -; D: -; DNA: TGTGCCAGCTCTACCTACGAGCAGTACTTC; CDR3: CASSTYEQYF
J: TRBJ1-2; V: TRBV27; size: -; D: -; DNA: TGTGCCAGCAGTTTGGAGGGCGGACATTATGGCTACACCTTC; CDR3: CASSLEGGHYGYTF
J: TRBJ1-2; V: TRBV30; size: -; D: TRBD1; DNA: TGTGCCTGGACCCAGGGGGGTCGGTATGGCTACACCTTC; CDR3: CAWTQGGRYGYTF
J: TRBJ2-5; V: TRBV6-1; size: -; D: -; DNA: TGTGCCAGCAGTGAATGGGACACGGTGAAAGAGACCCAGTACTTC; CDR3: CASSEWDTVKETQYF
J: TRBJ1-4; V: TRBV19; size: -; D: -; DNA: TGTGCCAGTAGTATTGTCGTGAATGAAAAACTGTTTTTT; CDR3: CASSIVVNEKLFF
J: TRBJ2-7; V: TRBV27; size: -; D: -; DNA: TGTGCCAGCAGTTTATCGCCGCAGGCCTACGAGCAGTACTTC; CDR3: CASSLSPQAYEQYF
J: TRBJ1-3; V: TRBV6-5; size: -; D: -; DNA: TGTGCCAGCGCCGAGCCAGGTTTAAGTGGAAACACCATATATTTT; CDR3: CASAEPGLSGNTIYF
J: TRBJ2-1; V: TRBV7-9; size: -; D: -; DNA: TGTGCCAGCAGTGACAGGGAGCAGTTCTTC; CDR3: CASSDREQFF
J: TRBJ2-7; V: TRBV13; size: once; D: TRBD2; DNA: TGTGCCAGCAGCTCTCGGACTAGCGGGGACCCCTACGAGCAGTACTTC; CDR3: CASSSRTSGDPYEQYF